One T cell receptor beta chain is described in this entry. Its antigen is currently unknown. The PCR made use of 60 Vbeta and 13 Jbeta primers. Profiled with immunoSEQ multiplex PCR; TCRdb holds only in-frame clones, not every one. The sample has over 40,000 clones, roughly 76% seen once; the top ten hold 5.5% to 7%. The data derive from a study of cytomegalovirus exposure and HLA in healthy donors. Overall study results and limits: As a later analysis showed, several of the most significant clusters appeared to be linked to common viral pathogens. In a later analysis, a genetic analysis reported fewer productive-TCR N-insertions in an Asian-associated ancestry cluster than the cohort average. Cytomegalovirus association was assigned to over 150 TCR beta chains. The authors considered a cluster of highly shared sequence variants likely to be a sequencing artifact.

The ends lost 0 bases at V and 12 bases at J; junction bases unmatched: 15. The length of the CDR3 is 17 residues. Germline CDR1 SGDLS, CDR2 YYNGEE. The chain has TRBV9 and TRBJ2-1, with 10 bases matching TRBD2. Source material: PBMCs. The receptor's source is a man between 25 and 39 years old in good health and CMV-seronegative. The CDR3 region has the DNA TGTGCCAGCAGCGTAGATGGTACTAGCGGGATGATAGTAAGGCAGTTCTTC. Translated, it gives CASSVDGTSGMIVRQFF.